The rows below give T cell receptor beta chains drawn from one sample of a study of shared clonotypes between healthy human individuals. Only in-frame clones appear in the TCRdb table, and some are missing; sequencing was by immunoSEQ multiplex PCR. The table has a few million clones, 80% to 95% seen once; the top ten hold 0.39%. The sequencing input was naive CD4+ T cells from PBMCs. All receptors derive from a man aged 18 to 30 in good health. Some clones in this sample may be carry-over from other donors' samples. Both conserved end residues are part of each CDR3. The D gene is left open where the match is weak. Only part of the rows carry a size: once, few, many, or a class if the clone is expanded.

v_call	j_call	clone_size	d_call	cdr3_aa	cdr3_nt
TRBV5-1	TRBJ2-1	NA	NA	CASSSTNEQFF	TGCGCCAGCAGCTCTACTAATGAGCAGTTCTTC
TRBV11-2	TRBJ2-2	NA	NA	CASSPSASLRKDTGELFF	TGTGCCAGCAGCCCGTCCGCGAGCCTAAGAAAGGACACCGGGGAGCTGTTTTTT
TRBV21-1	TRBJ2-7	NA	NA	CASSKAPSYRGPGEQYF	TGTGCCAGCAGCAAAGCGCCGTCCTACAGGGGGCCCGGGGAGCAGTACTTC
TRBV2	TRBJ2-3	NA	NA	CASKLVDTQYF	TGTGCCAGCAAACTAGTAGATACGCAGTATTTT
TRBV30	TRBJ2-1	NA	TRBD1	CAWSSGLSGGHEQFF	TGTGCCTGGAGTTCGGGCCTATCAGGGGGTCATGAGCAGTTCTTC
TRBV6-6	TRBJ1-5	NA	NA	CASTTPSPGSNQPQHF	TGTGCCAGCACGACCCCCTCCCCGGGGAGCAATCAGCCCCAGCATTTT
TRBV7-2	TRBJ2-7	NA	NA	CASSLLPSGSEQYF	TGTGCCAGCAGCTTACTTCCATCCGGGTCCGAGCAGTACTTC
TRBV2	TRBJ2-3	NA	TRBD2	CAGKSGTRGADTQYF	TGTGCCGGCAAATCCGGGACCCGGGGGGCAGATACGCAGTATTTT
TRBV28	TRBJ2-7	NA	NA	CASSSRPYEQYF	TGTGCCAGCAGTTCTCGGCCCTACGAGCAGTACTTC
TRBV11-3	TRBJ2-7	once	NA	CASSLTGMSYEQYF	TGTGCCAGCAGCTTAACCGGGATGAGCTACGAGCAGTACTTC
TRBV28	TRBJ2-7	NA	TRBD2	CASSSSGTSGRWQYF	TGTGCCAGCAGTTCCTCCGGGACTAGCGGGAGGTGGCAGTACTTC
TRBV19	TRBJ1-5	NA	NA	CASRQLTGSNQPQHF	TGTGCCAGTAGACAATTAACTGGTTCCAATCAGCCCCAGCATTTT
TRBV30	TRBJ1-6	NA	NA	CAWTPLDPGNSPLHF	TGTGCCTGGACGCCTTTAGACCCGGGAAATTCACCCCTCCACTTT
TRBV28	TRBJ1-5	NA	NA	CASSLAGQGNQPQHF	TGTGCCAGCAGTTTAGCGGGACAAGGCAATCAGCCCCAGCATTTT
TRBV9	TRBJ2-2	NA	NA	CASTQANTGELFF	TGTGCCAGCACTCAGGCGAACACCGGGGAGCTGTTTTTT
TRBV5-1	TRBJ2-1	NA	TRBD2	CASSAGTSETNEQFF	TGCGCCAGCAGCGCAGGGACTAGCGAAACCAATGAGCAGTTCTTC
TRBV4-3	TRBJ2-7	NA	NA	CASSQDLGKRIHEQYF	TGCGCCAGCAGCCAAGATTTGGGAAAGCGTATCCACGAGCAGTACTTC
TRBV4-1	TRBJ1-5	NA	NA	CASSHEWKGRGNQPQHF	TGCGCCAGCAGCCACGAGTGGAAGGGGAGGGGAAATCAGCCCCAGCATTTT
TRBV5-1	TRBJ1-4	once	TRBD1	CASRVSDRGRVEKLFF	TGCGCCAGCCGAGTATCGGACAGGGGGCGAGTTGAAAAACTGTTTTTT
TRBV6-1	TRBJ1-2	NA	TRBD1	CARGGGTGFFGYTF	TGTGCCAGGGGGGGAGGGACAGGGTTTTTCGGCTACACCTTC
TRBV29-1	TRBJ1-1	few	NA	CSVSSPEAFF	TGCAGCGTTTCCTCACCCGAAGCTTTCTTT
TRBV19	TRBJ2-5	NA	NA	CASSNRFDRFRETQYF	TGTGCCAGTAGTAACCGGTTTGACAGGTTTCGGGAGACCCAGTACTTC
TRBV7-6	TRBJ2-3	NA	TRBD1	CASSAGTGGDTQYF	TGTGCCAGCAGCGCCGGGACAGGGGGAGATACGCAGTATTTT
TRBV4-3	TRBJ1-4	NA	TRBD1	CASSQDYGQGNEKLFF	TGCGCCAGCAGCCAAGATTACGGACAGGGGAATGAAAAACTGTTTTTT
TRBV6-5	TRBJ2-7	NA	TRBD2	CASSYQRGSSYEQYF	TGTGCCAGCAGTTACCAGCGGGGGAGCTCCTACGAGCAGTACTTC
TRBV7-9	TRBJ2-1	NA	TRBD2	CASRLELADNEQFF	TGTGCCAGCCGTCTAGAGCTAGCGGACAATGAGCAGTTCTTC
TRBV2	TRBJ2-2	NA	NA	CASSEDTTGELFF	TGTGCCAGCAGTGAAGATACCACCGGGGAGCTGTTTTTT
TRBV7-2	TRBJ1-4	NA	NA	CASSYIPTREKLFF	TGTGCCAGCAGTTACATCCCTACTCGGGAAAAACTGTTTTTT
TRBV19	TRBJ1-2	once	NA	CASGDSGYTF	TGTGCCAGTGGGGATAGTGGCTACACCTTC
TRBV2	TRBJ1-1	NA	TRBD1	CASGRTGTTEAFF	TGTGCCAGCGGTCGGACAGGGACCACTGAAGCTTTCTTT
TRBV20-1	TRBJ2-1	NA	NA	CSTTSVDEQFF	TGCAGCACTACCTCAGTCGATGAGCAGTTCTTC
TRBV19	TRBJ1-5	NA	TRBD1	CASSTRDRDSNQPQHF	TGTGCCAGTAGTACGCGGGACAGGGATAGCAATCAGCCCCAGCATTTT
TRBV5-4	TRBJ2-7	NA	NA	CASSLRTSYEQYF	TGTGCCAGCAGCTTGAGAACGTCCTACGAGCAGTACTTC
TRBV18	TRBJ2-1	NA	NA	CASSPFGESYNEQFF	TGTGCCAGCTCACCCTTCGGGGAAAGCTACAATGAGCAGTTCTTC
TRBV5-8	TRBJ2-1	NA	NA	CASSPRYTGANEQFF	TGTGCCAGCAGCCCCCGATACACTGGGGCCAATGAGCAGTTCTTC
TRBV27	TRBJ1-4	NA	NA	CASSNFGTLGEKLFF	TGTGCCAGCAGCAACTTCGGGACGCTGGGTGAAAAACTGTTTTTT
TRBV5-1	TRBJ1-4	NA	NA	CASSLTGRGEKLFF	TGCGCCAGCAGCCTCACAGGGCGCGGGGAAAAACTGTTTTTT
TRBV27	TRBJ2-1	NA	TRBD2	CASNQGGREFF	TGTGCCAGCAACCAAGGAGGGAGGGAGTTCTTC
TRBV6-5	TRBJ1-4	NA	NA	CASSYGQGDHLVFF	TGTGCCAGCAGTTACGGTCAGGGTGACCACCTCGTGTTTTTT
TRBV20-1	TRBJ2-7	NA	NA	CSARRGLEQYF	TGCAGTGCAAGGAGAGGTCTCGAGCAGTACTTC